These 20 T cell receptor beta chains were all obtained from the same sample, sequenced in a study of blood T cell repertoires in COVID-19. Sequenced by immunoSEQ multiplex PCR; TCRdb stores in-frame clones only, minus some. In the table there are about 170,000 clones, roughly 86% of which are singletons. The material sequenced was peripheral blood. The source is a man between 65 and 80 years old with acute or convalescent COVID-19.

This clone occurred once. The V and J genes are TRBV12-3 or TRBV12-4 and TRBJ2-7, with no clear D. V lost 1 base and J 2 bases, leaving 3 bases between the germline ends. This CDR3 is 12 amino acids long. CDR3 sequence reads: CASSLGAYEQYF. In nucleotides, the CDR3 is TGTGCCAGCAGTTTAGGCGCCTACGAGCAGTACTTC.

This sequence joins TRBV12-2 and TRBJ2-1; the table assigns TRBD2, which was not confirmed against the DNA. TRBV12-2 is a pseudogene locus. This CDR3 region has 12 residues. The CDR3 loop reads CASRLAKHEQFF. In DNA, the CDR3 is TGTGCAAGTCGCTTAGCGAAGCATGAGCAGTTCTTC.

This clone was seen once. V is TRBV25-1 and J is TRBJ2-4; maybe TRBD1 (6 bases). Between the trimmed V and J ends, which lost 2 bases and 12 bases, there was a span of 14 bases. This CDR3 is built from 13 residues. Per germline, CDR1 MGHDK and CDR2 SYGVNS. The CDR3 is CASSERQDQDQYF. The CDR3 nucleotides are TGTGCCAGCAGTGAAAGACAGGACCAGGATCAGTACTTC.

This clone was picked up a small number of times. Mismatch with germline at one junction end may stem from a read error. The chain employs TRBV7-8 and TRBJ2-3; 8 nucleotides match TRBD2. This CDR3 region has 12 residues. Germline loops: CDR1 SGHVS, CDR2 FQNEAQ. CDR3 protein: CASSLGHTGGDF. In nucleotides, the CDR3 is TGTGCCAGCAGCTTAGGGCATACGGGGGGGGATTTT. Filled out from reference TRBV7-8 and TRBJ2-3, the complete variable domain reads GAGVSQSPRYKVAKRGQDVALRCDPISGHVSLFWYQQALGQGPEFLTYFQNEAQLDKSGLPSDRFFAERPEGSVSTLKIQRTQQEDSAVYLCASSLGHTGGDFGPGTRLTVL.

The rearrangement uses TRBV7-9 and TRBJ2-2, with 10 positions matching TRBD2. Germline-derived CDR1 and CDR2 are SEHNR and FQNEAQ (reference sequence). This CDR3 region has 16 residues. Losses at the gene ends were 5 bases for V and 5 bases for J; bases not matched to a gene: 8. This chain's CDR3 is CASSPMLAGVTGELFF. The CDR3 coding sequence is TGTGCCAGCAGCCCCATGCTAGCGGGGGTGACCGGGGAGCTGTTTTTT.

This clone was detected only a few times. The chain recombines TRBV6-1 with TRBJ1-5, with D unclear. The CDR3 has 13 residues. V lost 2 bases and J 4 bases, leaving 6 bases between the germline ends. Germline V gene sequence: CDR1 MNHNS, CDR2 SASEGT. In nucleotides, the CDR3 is TGTGCCAGCAGTGAACAGTTTAATCAGCCCCAGCATTTT. Its protein is CASSEQFNQPQHF.

The chain uses TRBV7-9 and TRBJ2-1; no reliable D call. CDR1 is SEHNR, CDR2 FQNEAQ, per germline (reference sequence). The CDR3 runs to 14 residues. The germline V and J ends were trimmed by 5 bases and 1 base, with 9 bases remaining between them. This CDR3 is CASSPGQSYNEQFF. The CDR3 region has the DNA TGTGCCAGCAGCCCGGGTCAGTCCTACAATGAGCAGTTCTTC. The whole variable domain, filled in from reference TRBV7-9 and TRBJ2-1, reads DTGVSQNPRHKITKRGQNVTFRCDPISEHNRLYWYRQTLGQGPEFLTYFQNEAQLEKSRLLSDRFSAERPKGSFSTLEIQRTEQGDSAMYLCASSPGQSYNEQFFGPGTRLTVL.

This clone was counted between two and nine times. The chain has TRBV5-1 and TRBJ1-1; tentatively, D is TRBD1 (5 bases). The CDR3 covers 15 residues. Trimming took 2 bases from V and 5 from J, leaving 16 bases between them. The germline V gene encodes CDR1 SGHRS and CDR2 YFSETQ. This CDR3 reads CASSFVFLGGTEAFF. The CDR3 DNA is TGCGCCAGCAGCTTTGTCTTTTTGGGGGGGACTGAAGCTTTCTTT.

The gene calls are TRBV7-8 and TRBJ1-2; unclear D gene. The CDR3 length is 12 residues. V was clipped by 2 bases and J by 6 bases, with 7 bases between them. Germline values: CDR1 SGHVS, CDR2 FQNEAQ. The CDR3 is CASSLIRDGYTF. The CDR3 DNA sequence: TGTGCCAGCAGCTTAATACGAGATGGCTACACCTTC.

The chain recombines TRBV2 with TRBJ2-7; D uncertain. This CDR3 contains 14 residues. Germline V CDR1 and CDR2: SNHLY, FYNNEI. Trimming cost V 6 bases and J 2 bases, with 14 bases left between them. CDR3 sequence reads: CASRVRQAAYEQYF. CDR3 bases: TGTGCCAGCAGGGTCCGGCAGGCAGCCTACGAGCAGTACTTC.

The rearrangement joins TRBV28 to TRBJ1-2; D remains ambiguous. Germline-derived CDR1 and CDR2 are MDHEN and SYDVKM. With 3 bases removed from V and 6 bases from J, the gap between germline ends came to 8 bases. The CDR3 covers 12 residues. The CDR3 bases are TGTGCCAGCAGTTTGCGCTTAAATGGCTACACCTTC. It encodes CASSLRLNGYTF.

V usage is TRBV2 and J usage is TRBJ2-7; 8 bases are shared with TRBD2. This CDR3 comprises 14 residues. Germline CDR1 and CDR2: SNHLY and FYNNEI. Losses at the gene ends were 6 bases for V and 3 bases for J; bases not matched to a gene: 7. CDR3 protein: CASRVQRELYEQYF. The CDR3 coding sequence is TGTGCCAGCAGGGTACAGCGGGAGCTCTACGAGCAGTACTTC. The variable domain in full, completed from reference TRBV2 and TRBJ2-7, reads EPEVTQTPSHQVTQMGQEVILRCVPISNHLYFYWYRQILGQKVEFLVSFYNNEISEKSEIFDDQFSVERPDGSNFTLKIRSTKLEDSAMYFCASRVQRELYEQYFGPGTRLTVT.

The chain recombines TRBV5-4 with TRBJ2-3, with 8 bases identical to TRBD2. J was trimmed by 2 bases and V by 5 bases; bases with no gene match: 7. The CDR3 has 15 amino acids. Germline V gene data show CDR1 as SGHNT and CDR2 as YYREEE (reference sequence). In DNA, the CDR3 is TGTGCCAGCAGTGGCGCGGGGGGTCCCACAGATACGCAGTATTTT. It translates to CASSGAGGPTDTQYF.

The V call is TRBV18, the J call TRBJ2-7; TRBD1 aligns across 9 bases. CDR1 is KGHSH and CDR2 is LQKENI in the germline V gene. The CDR3 is made up of 13 amino acids. V gave up 3 bases and J gave up 7 bases; unmatched junction bases: 4. CDR3 residues: CASSPGTGREQYF. In DNA, the CDR3 is TGTGCCAGCTCACCCGGGACAGGGAGAGAGCAGTACTTC.

The chain links TRBV5-8 to TRBJ2-2, with 10 bases that match TRBD2. From germline, CDR1 is SGHTS and CDR2 YDEGEE. The CDR3 has 17 amino acids. V lost 3 bases and J lost 4; bases outside the gene matches: 9. CDR3 sequence reads: CASSWASAGGSTGELFF. The CDR3 nucleotides read TGTGCCAGCAGCTGGGCCTCAGCGGGAGGGTCCACCGGGGAGCTGTTTTTT.

This chain uses TRBV5-4 with TRBJ2-7; D might be TRBD1 (6 bases). Germline V CDR1 and CDR2: SGHNT, YYREEE (reference sequence). V was shortened by 0 bases and J by 4 bases, with 14 bases between the two germline ends. The CDR3 covers 15 residues. The CDR3 is CASSLVAGAEYEQYF. CDR3 DNA: TGTGCCAGCAGCTTGGTGGCAGGGGCCGAATACGAGCAGTACTTC.

The rearrangement joins TRBV5-4 to TRBJ2-7, with 7 bases that match TRBD1. CDR1 is SGHNT, CDR2 YYREEE, per germline (reference sequence). V shed 4 bases and J 2 bases; nucleotides not matched to a gene: 9. This CDR3 has 15 residues. The CDR3 sequence is CASSTRTGAPYEQYF. CDR3 in DNA: TGTGCCAGCAGCACTCGGACAGGAGCCCCCTACGAGCAGTACTTC.

The V and J genes are TRBV5-1 and TRBJ2-3, with D perhaps matching TRBD1 (5 bases). V was cut by 4 bases and J by 1 base, with 13 bases left in between. CDR1 is SGHRS and CDR2 is YFSETQ in the germline V gene. This CDR3 has 15 amino acids. In DNA form, the CDR3 reads TGCGCCAGCAGCGGGCAGGGTGGGGGCACAGATACGCAGTATTTT. Amino acid sequence: CASSGQGGGTDTQYF.

The chain recombines TRBV7-8 with TRBJ1-1; D remains ambiguous. The CDR3 extends over 14 amino acids. Germline CDR1 SGHVS, CDR2 FQNEAQ. With 4 bases removed from V and 1 base from J, the gap between germline ends came to 10 bases. CDR3 in DNA: TGTGCCAGCAGCTCAATTCGAGGGAACACTGAAGCTTTCTTT. This codes for CASSSIRGNTEAFF.

This clone was found a few times. The rearrangement joins TRBV2 to TRBJ2-1; 16 bases align to TRBD2. This CDR3 spans 14 amino acids. Trimming cost V 6 bases and J 10 bases; bases outside gene matches: 3. CDR1 SNHLY and CDR2 FYNNEI come from the germline V gene. The CDR3 DNA sequence: TGTGCCAGCAGGGGACTAGCGGGGGGGAAAGAGCAGTTCTTC. Its translation: CASRGLAGGKEQFF.